This T cell receptor beta chain was obtained from a study of blood T cells in healthy people across ages. Study in general: Per two T cells, template switching captured roughly one barcoded beta molecule. Findings and limits, study-wide: Conclusively comparing naive with antigen-experienced cells was impossible with unsorted PBMCs.

The germline gives CDR1 SGHKS, CDR2 YYEKEE (reference sequence). CDR3 size: 14 residues. A second PCR of 7 to 11 cycles used a sample-barcoded 5' primer and a J-beta primer mix. A single record per CDR3 protein comes from TCRdb applying MiXCR to the 5' RACE reads. The data contain around 870,000 distinct CDR3 sequences, around 26% of them singletons. A few counts support this clonotype. The antigen is undetermined. A much larger clone sits a single nucleotide away, making a read error possible. This rearrangement joins TRBV5-5 to TRBJ2-4; 7 bases line up with TRBD1. The last part of the DNA fits TRBJ2-7 better; the J call may be wrong. The sequencing input was blood. This sequence originates from a woman older than 75 in good health. CDR3 sequence (DNA): TGTGCCAGCAGCTGGAGAGGGGGCGCAGACGAGCAGTACTTC. Its protein product is CASSWRGGADEQYF.